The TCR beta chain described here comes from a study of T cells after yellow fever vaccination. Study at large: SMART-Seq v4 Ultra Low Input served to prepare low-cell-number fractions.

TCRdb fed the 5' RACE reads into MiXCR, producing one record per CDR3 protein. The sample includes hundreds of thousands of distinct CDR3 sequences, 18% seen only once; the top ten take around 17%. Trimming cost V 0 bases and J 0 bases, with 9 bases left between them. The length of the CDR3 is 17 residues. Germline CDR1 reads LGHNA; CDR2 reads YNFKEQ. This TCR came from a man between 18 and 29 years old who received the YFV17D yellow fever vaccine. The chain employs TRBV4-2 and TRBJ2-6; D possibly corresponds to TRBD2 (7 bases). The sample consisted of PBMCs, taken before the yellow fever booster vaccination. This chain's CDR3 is CASSQDGGASGANVLTF. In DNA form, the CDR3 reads TGTGCCAGCAGCCAAGATGGGGGGGCCTCTGGGGCCAACGTCCTGACTTTC.